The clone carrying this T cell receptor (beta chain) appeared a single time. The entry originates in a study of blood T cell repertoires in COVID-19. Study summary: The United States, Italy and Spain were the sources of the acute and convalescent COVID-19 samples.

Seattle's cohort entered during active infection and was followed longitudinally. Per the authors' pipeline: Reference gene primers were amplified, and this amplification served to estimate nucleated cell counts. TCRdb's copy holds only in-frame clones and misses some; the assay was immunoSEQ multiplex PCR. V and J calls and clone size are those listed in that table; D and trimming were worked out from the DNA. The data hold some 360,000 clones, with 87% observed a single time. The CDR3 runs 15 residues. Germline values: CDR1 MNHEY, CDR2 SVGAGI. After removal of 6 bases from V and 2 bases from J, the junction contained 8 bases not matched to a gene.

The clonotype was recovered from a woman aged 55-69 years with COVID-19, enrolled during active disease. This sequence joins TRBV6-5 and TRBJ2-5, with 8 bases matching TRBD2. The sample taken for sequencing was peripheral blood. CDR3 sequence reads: CASSRRGGWQETQYF. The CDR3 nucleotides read TGTGCCAGCAGCCGCCGGGGGGGGTGGCAAGAGACCCAGTACTTC.